This T cell receptor beta chain was observed in a study of sequential checkpoint blockade in melanoma. For the study at large: First-line arms were nivolumab then ipilimumab, or the reverse, randomized 1:1. Both treatment sequences were followed by maintenance nivolumab.

Trimming shortened V by 3 bases and J by 0 bases, and 9 bases separated the two germline ends. Looked up from germline, CDR1 is WSHSY and CDR2 is SAAADI. This CDR3 spans 15 amino acids. Profiled with immunoSEQ multiplex PCR; TCRdb holds only in-frame clones, not every one. The sample consists of some 18,000 clones, roughly two thirds of them appearing once. Noted treatment: randomized to nivolumab then ipilimumab (arm A) or the reverse (arm B). None of the patients previously received DNA-damaging chemotherapy. PBMC sorting kept live CD3+CD8+ cells without CD19 or CD56. The V gene is TRBV10-2, the J gene TRBJ1-5; D gene unclear. The receptor was isolated from a human donor with melanoma. The source was CD8+ T cells sorted from blood (inferred from file names), collected from a patient given nivolumab and ipilimumab in sequence. The CDR3 is CASSDNSYSNQPQHF. DNA for the CDR3: TGCGCCAGCAGTGATAACAGTTATAGCAATCAGCCCCAGCATTTT.